This is a list of T cell receptor beta chains from one sample in a study of T-cell reconstitution after alpha-beta-depleted transplantation in children. Using its own MiXCR run on the PCR reads, TCRdb lists one record per CDR3 protein. Of hundreds of thousands of distinct CDR3 sequences detected, around a sixth appear once; the ten largest clones hold around two fifths. Sequencing was performed on PBMCs, mostly from graft donor cells, taken 360 days after TCRalphabeta/CD19-depleted stem cell transplant. The receptors derive from a male patient aged 2 to 9 who had a stem cell transplant for acute lymphoblastic leukemia, so the T cells may come from the graft donor. The conserved cysteine and the conserved F or W are not part of the CDR3 here.

j_gene | v_gene | CDR3aa
TRBJ2-1 | TRBV4-1 | ASSQALDRAGEQF
TRBJ2-5 | TRBV29-1 | SVVRLAGALEETQY
TRBJ1-2 | TRBV7-8 | ASSLEGTGNSYGYT
TRBJ1-1 | TRBV6-6 | ASRFHVEAF
TRBJ1-3 | TRBV6-1 | ASSEVGHSGNTIY
TRBJ2-7 | TRBV5-1 | ASSLEVGRPAYEQY
TRBJ2-7 | TRBV28 | ASNGYTYEQY
TRBJ1-2 | TRBV7-8 | ASSTRGPGKNYGYT
TRBJ1-2 | TRBV5-1 | ASSLGEGSNYGYT
TRBJ2-7 | TRBV18 | ASSPTRALSSYEQY
TRBJ2-1 | TRBV24-1 | ATSDTTRGGDYNEQF
TRBJ1-5 | TRBV4-1 | ASSYFHDRGPNQPQH
TRBJ2-1 | TRBV4-2 | ASSRTGDPSYNEQF
TRBJ2-1 | TRBV29-1 | SVGYRARYNEQF
TRBJ1-1 | TRBV3-1 | ASSASSGSTEAF
TRBJ1-1 | TRBV12-3/TRBV12-4 | ASTFGGRGTEAF
TRBJ2-7 | TRBV6-5 | ASSYSMRLTMGEQY
TRBJ2-4 | TRBV29-1 | SVEAENIQY
TRBJ2-1 | TRBV28 | ASSFGGQPRNEQF
TRBJ2-2 | TRBV6-7 | AEFRGRSGSVKNRPHTGELF
TRBJ2-3 | TRBV12-3/TRBV12-4 | ASRAGGPSTDTQY
TRBJ2-4 | TRBV3-1 | ASSRDYENIQY
TRBJ2-7 | TRBV12-3/TRBV12-4 | ASSLPPAGLFEQY
TRBJ1-1 | TRBV7-9 | ASSLDRERAEAF
TRBJ2-7 | TRBV29-1 | SVGGQGYEQY
TRBJ1-5 | TRBV4-2 | ASSQDDLAPNQPQH
TRBJ2-1 | TRBV9 | ASSVDWSNNEQF
TRBJ2-4 | TRBV5-1 | ASGVGGPGIQY
TRBJ2-2 | TRBV29-1 | SVRQGPGELF
TRBJ2-7 | TRBV4-3 | ASSQGRLAGGHEQY
TRBJ1-6 | TRBV7-2 | ASSPWVGALH
TRBJ2-3 | TRBV7-6 | ASSSQRGGRTDTQY
TRBJ1-1 | TRBV5-6 | ASSDDRVVEAF
TRBJ2-1 | TRBV20-1 | SAIFLAGLSYNEQF
TRBJ2-1 | TRBV7-2 | ASSLGGGLSYNEQF
TRBJ2-7 | TRBV12-3/TRBV12-4 | ASSFMDYEQY
TRBJ2-2 | TRBV29-1 | SVEKVGELF
TRBJ2-2 | TRBV10-3 | AIRHTNTGELF
TRBJ2-5 | TRBV20-1 | SASPGGAQETQY